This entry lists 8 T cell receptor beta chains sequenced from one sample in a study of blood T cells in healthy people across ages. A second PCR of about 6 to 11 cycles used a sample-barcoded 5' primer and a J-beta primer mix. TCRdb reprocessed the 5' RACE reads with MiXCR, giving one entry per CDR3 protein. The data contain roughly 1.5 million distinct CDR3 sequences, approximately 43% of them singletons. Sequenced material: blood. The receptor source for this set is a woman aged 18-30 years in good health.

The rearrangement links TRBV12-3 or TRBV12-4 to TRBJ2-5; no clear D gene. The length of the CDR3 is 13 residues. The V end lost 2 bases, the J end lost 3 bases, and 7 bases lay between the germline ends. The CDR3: CASSLRHKETQYF. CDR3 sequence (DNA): TGTGCCAGCAGTTTAAGGCATAAAGAGACCCAGTACTTC.

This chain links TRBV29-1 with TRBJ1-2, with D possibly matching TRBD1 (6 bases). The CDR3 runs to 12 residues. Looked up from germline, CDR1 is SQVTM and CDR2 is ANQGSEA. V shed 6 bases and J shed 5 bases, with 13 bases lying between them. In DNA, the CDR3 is TGCAGCGTAAAAAACAGGGAATATGGCTACACCTTC. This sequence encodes CSVKNREYGYTF. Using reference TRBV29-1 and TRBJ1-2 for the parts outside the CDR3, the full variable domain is SAVISQKPSRDICQRGTSLTIQCQVDSQVTMMFWYRQQPGQSLTLIATANQGSEATYESGFVIDKFPISRPNLTFSTLTVSNMSPEDSSIYLCSVKNREYGYTFGSGTRLTVV.

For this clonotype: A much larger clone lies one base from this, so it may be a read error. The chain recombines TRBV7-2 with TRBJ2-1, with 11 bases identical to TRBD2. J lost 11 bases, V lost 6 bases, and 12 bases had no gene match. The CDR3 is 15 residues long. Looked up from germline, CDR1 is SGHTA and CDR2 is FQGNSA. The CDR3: CASRFGLAGVNKQFF. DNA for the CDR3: TGTGCCAGCAGGTTTGGACTAGCGGGTGTAAATAAGCAGTTCTTC.

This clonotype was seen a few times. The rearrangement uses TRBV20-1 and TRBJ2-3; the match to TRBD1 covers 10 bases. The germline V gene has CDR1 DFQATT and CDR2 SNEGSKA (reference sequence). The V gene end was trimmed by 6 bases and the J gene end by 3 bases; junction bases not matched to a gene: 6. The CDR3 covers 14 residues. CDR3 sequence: CSAGQGVVTDTQYF. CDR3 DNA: TGCAGTGCCGGACAGGGGGTGGTTACAGATACGCAGTATTTT.

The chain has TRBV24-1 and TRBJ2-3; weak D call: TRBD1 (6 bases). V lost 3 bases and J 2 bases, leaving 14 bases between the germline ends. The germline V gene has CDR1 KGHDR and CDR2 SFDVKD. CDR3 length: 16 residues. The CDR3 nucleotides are TGTGCCACCAGTGATCCCCGGACAGACCCCACAGATACGCAGTATTTT. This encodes CATSDPRTDPTDTQYF.

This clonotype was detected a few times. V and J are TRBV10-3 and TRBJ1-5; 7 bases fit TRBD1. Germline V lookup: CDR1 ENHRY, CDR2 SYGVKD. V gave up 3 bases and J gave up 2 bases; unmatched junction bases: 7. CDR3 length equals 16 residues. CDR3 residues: CAISDGGGSGNQPQHF. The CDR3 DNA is TGTGCCATCAGTGATGGAGGGGGCTCGGGCAATCAGCCCCAGCATTTT.

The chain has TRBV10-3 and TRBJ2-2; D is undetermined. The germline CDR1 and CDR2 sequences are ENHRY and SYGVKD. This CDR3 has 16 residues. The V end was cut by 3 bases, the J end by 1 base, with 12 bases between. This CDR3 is CAISDQGPLNTGELFF. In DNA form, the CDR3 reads TGTGCCATCAGTGACCAAGGGCCTCTGAACACCGGGGAGCTGTTTTTT.

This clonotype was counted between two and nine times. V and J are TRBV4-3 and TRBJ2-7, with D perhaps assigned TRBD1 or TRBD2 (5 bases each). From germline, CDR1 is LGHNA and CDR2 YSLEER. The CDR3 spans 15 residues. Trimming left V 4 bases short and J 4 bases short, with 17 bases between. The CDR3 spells CASSLEGSRDYEQYF. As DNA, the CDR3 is TGCGCCAGCAGCCTAGAGGGGTCCCGCGATTACGAGCAGTACTTC.